The following is a TCR beta chain sequence with its context. Its antigen remains unidentified. The data belong to a study of shared clonotypes between healthy human individuals. Across the study: Donors, aged 18 to 49, were a couple of women and three men. Regarding the study as a whole: Richness estimates generally favored naive over memory subsets.

CD4+ cells underwent separation, giving CD45RA+ naive and CD45RA-negative memory subsets. Germline V gene sequence: CDR1 MNHEY, CDR2 SVGAGI. V shed 10 bases and J 6 bases; nucleotides not matched to a gene: 13. The CDR3 consists of 14 residues. Clones were sequenced by immunoSEQ multiplex PCR, and TCRdb holds only the in-frame ones, with some missing. In the table there are some 1.5 million clones, around 98% of which are singletons. The sample taken for sequencing was naive CD4+ T cells sorted from blood. Subset described: CD45RA+ positively selected. This rearrangement joins TRBV6-5 to TRBJ1-2; TRBD1 aligns across 8 bases. This sequence originates from a man younger than 40 in good health. CDR3 DNA sequence: TGTGCCACACACCCCGCAGGGGGCGTGAATGGCTACACCTTC. It specifies CATHPAGGVNGYTF.